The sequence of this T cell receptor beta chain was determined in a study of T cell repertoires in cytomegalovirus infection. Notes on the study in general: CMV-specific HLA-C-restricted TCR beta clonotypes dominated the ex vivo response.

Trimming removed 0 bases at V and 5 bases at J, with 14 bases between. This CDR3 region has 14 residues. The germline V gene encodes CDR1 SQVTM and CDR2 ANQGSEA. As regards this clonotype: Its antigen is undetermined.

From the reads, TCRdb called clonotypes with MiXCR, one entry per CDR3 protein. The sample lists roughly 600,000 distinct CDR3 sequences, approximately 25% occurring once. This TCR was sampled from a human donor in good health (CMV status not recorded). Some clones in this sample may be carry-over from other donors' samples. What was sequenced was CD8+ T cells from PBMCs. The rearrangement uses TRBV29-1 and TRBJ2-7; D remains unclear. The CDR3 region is CSVEDGSVPDEQYF. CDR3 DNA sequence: TGCAGCGTTGAAGATGGCAGCGTCCCCGACGAGCAGTACTTC.